This T cell receptor (beta chain) was captured in a study of cytomegalovirus exposure and HLA in healthy donors. Findings of the study overall: Owing to their indistinguishability, certain V segments, notably TRBV6-2 and TRBV6-3, were excluded.

Points on this clone: As yet, its antigen is unknown.

Germline assignment: CDR1 MNHEY and CDR2 SMNVEV (reference sequence). V was pared by 3 bases and J by 2 bases, with 20 bases between. The CDR3 spans 18 residues. PCR amplification relied on 60 Vbeta primers (plus 13 Jbeta primers). Data came from immunoSEQ multiplex PCR; TCRdb stores just in-frame clones and leaves some out. There are 50,000 to 75,000 clones in the sample; about 81% occur only once, and almost 7% lies in the top ten. The chain uses TRBV27 and TRBJ1-5; the D gene is possibly TRBD1 (6 bases). The TCR comes from a man under 40 in good health and CMV-seropositive. The sample comprised PBMCs. The CDR3 loop is CASSLQGWGPGGNQPQHF. CDR3 in DNA: TGTGCCAGCAGTTTGCAGGGGTGGGGACCTGGGGGCAATCAGCCCCAGCATTTT.